The TCR beta chain described here comes from a study of blood T cell repertoires in COVID-19. As for the study in general: Both acute and convalescent COVID-19 samples were obtained from the United States, Italy and Spain.

The CDR3 covers 15 residues. V was clipped by 6 bases and J by 10 bases; unmatched bases: 8. CDR1 is MNHEY and CDR2 is SVGAGI in the germline V gene. In the source study's methods: Estimation of nucleated cell counts relied on the amplification of reference gene primers. The assay was immunoSEQ multiplex PCR, and TCRdb's table has in-frame clones only and misses some. The V and J calls and clone size are taken from that table; D and trimming were inferred from the DNA. The sample lists some 130,000 clones, 84% seen once, with around an eighth in the top ten. The sequence was collected from a woman aged 30 to 39 who had recovered from COVID-19. The chain couples TRBV6-5 to TRBJ1-6, with TRBD1 matching over 11 bases. Material for sequencing was peripheral blood. CDR3 nucleotides: TGTGCCAGCAGGGCGGACAGGGGGCTATTGTCACCCCTCCACTTT. It codes for CASRADRGLLSPLHF.